This T cell receptor beta chain was obtained from a study of cytomegalovirus exposure and HLA in healthy donors. The PCR used 60 Vbeta and 13 Jbeta primers. The protocol was immunoSEQ multiplex PCR, while the TCRdb copy is restricted to in-frame clones and leaves out a portion. The sample contains approximately 220,000 clones, approximately 88% of which appear only once. Study-level findings and limits: Altogether, around 160 TCR beta chains were recorded as cytomegalovirus-associated. Several of the most significant clusters were apparently associated with common viral pathogens in a later analysis. Reported results showed that the classifier diagnosed cytomegalovirus status with high specificity and sensitivity.

This clone was observed many times. Its target is unknown. V lost 4 bases, J lost 7 bases, and 7 bases stayed unmatched. Germline CDR1 is SGDLS and CDR2 is YYNGEE. This CDR3 is 14 amino acids long. This TCR came from a boy aged 2-15 years in good health and CMV-seronegative. The chain links TRBV9 to TRBJ1-2; 10 bases agree with TRBD1. What was sequenced was PBMCs. CDR3 loop: CASSTQTGGLGYTF. As DNA, the CDR3 is TGTGCCAGCAGCACTCAGACAGGGGGCCTTGGCTACACCTTC.